This is a list of T cell receptor beta chains from one sample in a study of Graves' ophthalmopathy and Graves' hyperthyroidism. TCRdb passed the multiplex PCR reads through MiXCR, listing each CDR3 protein once. The table records roughly 400,000 distinct CDR3 sequences, approximately 18% of them present only once. The sequencing input was peripheral blood. These receptors came from an adult woman with stable Graves' hyperthyroidism. CDR3s include the opening cysteine and the closing phenylalanine or tryptophan. Fields, in order: clone size, V gene, D gene, J gene, CDR3 protein, CDR3 DNA. A D gene is named only where the DNA matches it firmly. The size field is filled for only some rows; it gives once, few, many or a size class.

clone_size: many; v_call: TRBV2; d_call: TRBD2; j_call: TRBJ2-5; cdr3_aa: CASKTGLVNQETQYF; cdr3_nt: TGTGCCAGCAAGACGGGACTAGTAAACCAAGAGACCCAGTACTTC
clone_size: many; v_call: TRBV2; d_call: TRBD2; j_call: TRBJ2-7; cdr3_aa: CASSPASGPYEQYF; cdr3_nt: TGTGCCAGCAGTCCTGCTAGCGGGCCATACGAGCAGTACTTC
clone_size: many; v_call: TRBV6-1; d_call: TRBD2; j_call: TRBJ2-5; cdr3_aa: CASSEAEAGWETQYF; cdr3_nt: TGTGCCAGCAGTGAAGCGGAAGCGGGGTGGGAGACCCAGTACTTC
clone_size: NA; v_call: TRBV12-3/TRBV12-4; d_call: TRBD1; j_call: TRBJ1-6; cdr3_aa: CASSLGQNSPLHF; cdr3_nt: TGTGCCAGCAGTTTGGGACAGAATTCACCCCTCCACTTT
clone_size: many; v_call: TRBV6-2/TRBV6-3; d_call: TRBD1; j_call: TRBJ1-5; cdr3_aa: CASTYGTGNQPQHF; cdr3_nt: TGTGCCAGCACCTACGGGACAGGCAATCAGCCCCAGCATTTT
clone_size: many; v_call: TRBV29-1; d_call: TRBD2; j_call: TRBJ2-5; cdr3_aa: CSVVEGGEETQYF; cdr3_nt: TGCAGCGTTGTTGAGGGAGGGGAAGAGACCCAGTACTTC
clone_size: few; v_call: TRBV4-1; d_call: TRBD2; j_call: TRBJ2-7; cdr3_aa: CASSQVPSGAYEQYF; cdr3_nt: TGCGCCAGCAGCCAAGTACCTAGCGGGGCCTACGAGCAGTACTTC
clone_size: many; v_call: TRBV6-5; d_call: NA; j_call: TRBJ1-5; cdr3_aa: CASRTENQPQHF; cdr3_nt: TGTGCCAGCAGGACAGAAAATCAGCCCCAGCATTTT
clone_size: NA; v_call: TRBV27; d_call: NA; j_call: TRBJ1-1; cdr3_aa: CASSLFRADTEVFF; cdr3_nt: TGTGCCAGCAGTTTATTCAGGGCTGACACTGAAGTTTTCTTT
clone_size: NA; v_call: TRBV7-9; d_call: NA; j_call: TRBJ1-5; cdr3_aa: CASSLAGNGNQPQHF; cdr3_nt: TGTGCCAGCAGCTTAGCTGGGAACGGGAATCAGCCCCAGCATTTT
clone_size: many; v_call: TRBV28; d_call: NA; j_call: TRBJ2-7; cdr3_aa: CASSRTARRSYEQYF; cdr3_nt: TGTGCCAGCAGTCGGACAGCTAGACGCTCCTACGAGCAGTACTTC
clone_size: many; v_call: TRBV11-2; d_call: NA; j_call: TRBJ2-7; cdr3_aa: CASSLDRAASYEQYF; cdr3_nt: TGTGCCAGCAGCTTAGATCGAGCCGCATCCTACGAGCAGTACTTC
clone_size: many; v_call: TRBV6-2/TRBV6-3; d_call: NA; j_call: TRBJ1-2; cdr3_aa: CASSYVPRGRDGYTF; cdr3_nt: TGTGCCAGCAGTTACGTCCCGCGGGGGCGGGATGGCTACACCTTC
clone_size: few; v_call: TRBV6-2/TRBV6-3; d_call: TRBD1; j_call: TRBJ2-5; cdr3_aa: CASSYPSKEYRGEETQYF; cdr3_nt: TGTGCCAGCAGTTACCCGAGCAAAGAATACAGGGGTGAAGAGACCCAGTACTTC
clone_size: NA; v_call: TRBV10-3; d_call: NA; j_call: TRBJ2-7; cdr3_aa: CAISDPGRRSRGYEQYF; cdr3_nt: TGTGCCATCAGTGACCCCGGACGACGGTCCAGGGGCTACGAGCAGTACTTC
clone_size: many; v_call: TRBV12-3/TRBV12-4; d_call: NA; j_call: TRBJ1-6; cdr3_aa: CASRPGQSSYNSPLHF; cdr3_nt: TGTGCCAGCAGACCCGGACAGAGCTCCTATAATTCACCCCTCCACTTT
clone_size: NA; v_call: TRBV27; d_call: NA; j_call: TRBJ1-2; cdr3_aa: CASSDSEGYGHTF; cdr3_nt: TGTGCCAGCAGTGATTCAGAAGGCTATGGCCACACCTTC